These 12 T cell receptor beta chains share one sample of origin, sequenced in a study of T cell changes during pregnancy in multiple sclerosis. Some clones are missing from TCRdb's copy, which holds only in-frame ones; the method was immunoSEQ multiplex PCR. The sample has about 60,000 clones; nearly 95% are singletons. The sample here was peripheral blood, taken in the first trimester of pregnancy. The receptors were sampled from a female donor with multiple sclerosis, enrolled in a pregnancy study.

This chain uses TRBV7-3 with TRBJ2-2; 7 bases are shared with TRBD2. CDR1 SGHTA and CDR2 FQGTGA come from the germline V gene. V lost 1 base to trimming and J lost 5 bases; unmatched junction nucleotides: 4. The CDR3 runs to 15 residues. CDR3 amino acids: CASSLSRGGTGELFF. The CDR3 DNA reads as TGTGCCAGCAGCTTAAGCCGGGGAGGGACCGGGGAGCTGTTTTTT.

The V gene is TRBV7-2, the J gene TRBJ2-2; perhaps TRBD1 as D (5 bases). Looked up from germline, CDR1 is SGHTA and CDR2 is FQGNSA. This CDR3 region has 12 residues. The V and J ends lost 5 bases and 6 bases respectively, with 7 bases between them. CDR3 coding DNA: TGTGCCAGCAGCCCCAGGGCCGGGGAGCTGTTTTTT. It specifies CASSPRAGELFF.

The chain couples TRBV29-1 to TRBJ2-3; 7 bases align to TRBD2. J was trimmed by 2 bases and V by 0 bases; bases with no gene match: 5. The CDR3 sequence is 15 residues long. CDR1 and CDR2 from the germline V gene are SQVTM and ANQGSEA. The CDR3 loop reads CSVEDQAGFTDTQYF. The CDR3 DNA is TGCAGCGTTGAAGATCAAGCGGGGTTCACAGATACGCAGTATTTT.

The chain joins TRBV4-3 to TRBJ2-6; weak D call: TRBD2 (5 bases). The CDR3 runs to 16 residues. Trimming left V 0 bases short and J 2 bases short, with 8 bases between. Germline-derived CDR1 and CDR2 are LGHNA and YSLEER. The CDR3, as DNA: TGCGCCAGCAGCCAAGATTCCGGGACTGGGGCCAACGTCCTGACTTTC. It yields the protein CASSQDSGTGANVLTF.

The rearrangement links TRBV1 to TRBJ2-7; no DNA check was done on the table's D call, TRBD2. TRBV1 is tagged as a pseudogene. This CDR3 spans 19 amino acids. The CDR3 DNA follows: TGCACCAGCAGCTGCCGACATTCTTTACTAGCGGGCCACCACCACGAGCAGTACTTC. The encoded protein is CTSSCRHSLLAGHHHEQYF.

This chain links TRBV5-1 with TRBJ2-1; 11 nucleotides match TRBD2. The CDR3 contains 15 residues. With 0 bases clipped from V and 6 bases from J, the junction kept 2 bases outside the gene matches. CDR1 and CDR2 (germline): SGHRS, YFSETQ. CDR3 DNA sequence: TGCGCCAGCAGCTTGGAAGGACTAGCGGGCAATGAGCAGTTCTTC. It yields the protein CASSLEGLAGNEQFF.

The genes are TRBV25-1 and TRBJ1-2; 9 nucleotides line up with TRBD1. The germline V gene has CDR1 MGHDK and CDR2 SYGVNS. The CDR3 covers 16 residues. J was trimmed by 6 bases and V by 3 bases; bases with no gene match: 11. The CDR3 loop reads CASSEPGDREKDGYTF. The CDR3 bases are TGTGCCAGCAGTGAGCCAGGGGACAGGGAGAAGGATGGCTACACCTTC.

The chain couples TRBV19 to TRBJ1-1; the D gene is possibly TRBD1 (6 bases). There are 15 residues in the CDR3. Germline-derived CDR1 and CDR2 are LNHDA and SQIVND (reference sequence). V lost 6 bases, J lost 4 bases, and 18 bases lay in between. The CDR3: CASSKQAGVLTEAFF. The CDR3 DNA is TGTGCCAGTAGCAAACAGGCAGGGGTACTCACTGAAGCTTTCTTT.

The CDR3 region has the DNA TGTGCCATCAGTGTCAGACAGGGGGACACCGGGGAGCTGTTTTTT. The encoded protein is CAISVRQGDTGELFF. The V and J genes are TRBV10-3 and TRBJ2-2, with 9 bases identical to TRBD1. The CDR3 extends over 15 amino acids. The germline V gene encodes CDR1 ENHRY and CDR2 SYGVKD. V trimming: 4 bases; J trimming: 3 bases; junction bases outside the gene matches: 3.

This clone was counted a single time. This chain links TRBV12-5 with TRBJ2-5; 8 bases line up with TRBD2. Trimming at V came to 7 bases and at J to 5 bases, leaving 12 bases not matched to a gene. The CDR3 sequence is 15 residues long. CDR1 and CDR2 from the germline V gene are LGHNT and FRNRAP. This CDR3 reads CASVLGPGLGETQYF. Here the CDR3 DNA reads TGTGCTAGTGTTCTGGGACCGGGACTAGGGGAGACCCAGTACTTC. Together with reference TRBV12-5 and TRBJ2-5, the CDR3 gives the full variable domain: DARVTQTPRHKVTEMGQEVTMRCQPILGHNTVFWYRQTMMQGLELLAYFRNRAPLDDSGMPKDRFSAEMPDATLATLKIQPSEPRDSAVYFCASVLGPGLGETQYFGPGTRLLVL.

Written as DNA, the CDR3 is TGTGCCAGCAGCTTAATCCCGGACACCAATTCACCCCTCCACTTT. Protein product: CASSLIPDTNSPLHF. The chain joins TRBV7-3 to TRBJ1-6; D possibly corresponds to TRBD1 (5 bases). Germline V gives CDR1 SGHTA, CDR2 FQGTGA. Trimming left V 1 base short and J 7 bases short, with 11 bases between. The CDR3 loop spans 15 amino acids.

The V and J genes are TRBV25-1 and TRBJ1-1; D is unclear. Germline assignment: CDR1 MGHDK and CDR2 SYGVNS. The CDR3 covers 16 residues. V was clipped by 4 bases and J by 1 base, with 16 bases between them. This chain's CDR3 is CASSGRREGANTEAFF. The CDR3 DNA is TGTGCCAGCAGTGGGCGGCGGGAGGGAGCGAACACTGAAGCTTTCTTT.